This T cell receptor (beta chain) emerged from a study of blood T cell repertoires in COVID-19. Study overall: The United States, Italy and Spain provided the acute and convalescent COVID-19 samples. T cells, B-cell-depleted T cells, or PBMCs provided the cDNA or gDNA that served as material.

CDR1 and CDR2 (germline): SQVTM, ANQGSEA. V shed 5 bases and J shed 8 bases, with 18 bases lying between them. The CDR3 covers 13 residues. Authors' data handling: Estimated nucleated cell counts came from reference gene primer amplification. Clones were sequenced by immunoSEQ multiplex PCR, and TCRdb holds only the in-frame ones, with some missing. The V and J calls and clone size are taken from that table; D and trimming were inferred from the DNA. The table lists some 220,000 clones, around 85% of them singletons, with 6% to 7% in the top ten. The sequence was obtained from a woman aged 55-69 years with active or convalescent COVID-19. Material: peripheral blood. The chain joins TRBV29-1 to TRBJ1-2; tentative D call: TRBD1 (6 bases). The CDR3 reads CSVTRGSREGYTF. CDR3 bases: TGCAGCGTTACCAGGGGATCCAGGGAAGGCTACACCTTC.